This passage covers 12 T cell receptor beta chains from one sample sequenced in a study of cytomegalovirus exposure and HLA in healthy donors. In the PCR, 60 Vbeta and 13 Jbeta primers were used. Only in-frame clones appear in the TCRdb table, and some are missing; sequencing was by immunoSEQ multiplex PCR. Here the sample spans about 160,000 clones, roughly 79% being singletons. The sample was PBMCs. The receptors derive from a man between 18 and 35 years old in good health and CMV-seropositive.

The chain links TRBV5-1 to TRBJ2-3, with 7 nucleotides matching TRBD2. The V and J ends lost 3 bases and 8 bases, in that order; junction bases with no gene match: 3. Germline values: CDR1 SGHRS, CDR2 YFSETQ. The CDR3 covers 12 residues. CDR3 amino acids: CASSWGEGTQYF. CDR3 nucleotide sequence: TGCGCCAGCAGCTGGGGGGAGGGTACGCAGTATTTT.

The CDR3 nucleotides are TGTGCCAGCAGTCCGGAGCTAGCGGGACCCTACAATGAGCAGTTCTTC. Translated: CASSPELAGPYNEQFF. The V gene is TRBV27, the J gene TRBJ2-1, with TRBD2 identical over 9 bases. J lost 2 bases, V lost 5 bases, and 7 bases had no gene match. The germline CDR1 and CDR2 sequences are MNHEY and SMNVEV (reference sequence). The CDR3 loop spans 16 amino acids.

The CDR3 DNA sequence: TGCGCCAGCAGGGTAGAGAGAGATAACGCCGGGGAGCTGTTTTTT. The encoded protein is CASRVERDNAGELFF. The chain recombines TRBV5-1 with TRBJ2-2; D gene ambiguous. The length of the CDR3 is 15 residues. V lost 5 bases to trimming and J lost 6 bases, with 17 bases between them. Germline V gene lookup returns CDR1 SGHRS and CDR2 YFSETQ.

The gene calls are TRBV13 and TRBJ1-5, with 7 bases fitting TRBD1. The CDR3 runs 14 residues. Germline CDR1 PRHDT, CDR2 FYEKMQ (reference sequence). J lost 6 bases, V lost 0 bases, and 2 bases had no gene match. CDR3 bases: TGTGCCAGCAGCTTAGGGCAGGGGGGTCAGCCCCAGCATTTT. This encodes CASSLGQGGQPQHF.

The rearrangement links TRBV5-5 to TRBJ2-3; TRBD2 might be the D (6 bases). This CDR3 has 14 residues. Germline V gene data show CDR1 as SGHKS and CDR2 as YYEKEE (reference sequence). Trimming took off 1 base at V and 1 base at J, with 7 bases between the two ends. CDR3 sequence: CASSLWGGTDTQYF. DNA of the CDR3: TGTGCCAGCAGCTTGTGGGGGGGCACAGATACGCAGTATTTT.

The chain joins TRBV28 to TRBJ2-4, with a possible D match to TRBD1 (6 bases). Germline CDR1 and CDR2: MDHEN and SYDVKM. The length of the CDR3 is 15 residues. The V end was cut by 6 bases, the J end by 8 bases, with 20 bases between. DNA of the CDR3: TGTGCCAGCAGCACCAGGGGCCCAGGGGAACACATTCAGTACTTC. Translation gives CASSTRGPGEHIQYF.

This clone occurred a few times. This chain uses TRBV11-2 with TRBJ1-1; unclear D gene. The germline V and J ends were trimmed by 5 bases and 5 bases, with 9 bases remaining between them. In germline, CDR1 is SGHAT, CDR2 FQNNGV. The CDR3 is made up of 12 amino acids. The CDR3 nucleotides read TGTGCCAGCAGCGCAGGAGGTACTGAAGCTTTCTTT. Translated, it gives CASSAGGTEAFF.

The V call is TRBV25-1, the J call TRBJ1-6; D possibly corresponds to TRBD1 (6 bases). Germline CDR1 and CDR2: MGHDK and SYGVNS. The V end lost 2 bases, the J end lost 9 bases, and 11 bases lay between the germline ends. The CDR3 covers 14 residues. As DNA, the CDR3 is TGTGCCAGCAGTGAACAGGGGCAGGGTTCACCCCTCCACTTT. Amino acids: CASSEQGQGSPLHF.

The chain links TRBV7-2 to TRBJ2-1, with 7 positions matching TRBD2. V trimming: 7 bases; J trimming: 5 bases; junction bases outside the gene matches: 11. Germline V gene lookup returns CDR1 SGHTA and CDR2 FQGNSA. There are 15 residues in the CDR3. CDR3 DNA sequence: TGTGCCAGCAACCCCGGGAGGTCCCTGAACAATGAGCAGTTCTTC. The encoded protein is CASNPGRSLNNEQFF.

Of note for this clone: This CDR3 is also generated by other DNA sequences in the sample. The chain combines TRBV6-6 with TRBJ1-1, with unresolved D. Between the trimmed V and J ends, which lost 2 bases and 5 bases, there was a span of 18 bases. CDR1 and CDR2 (germline): MNHNY, SVGAGI (reference sequence). The CDR3 is 16 amino acids. The CDR3 DNA reads TGTGCCAGCAGTTACCCGGCCGACAATCCGGATACTGAAGCTTTCTTT. It yields the protein CASSYPADNPDTEAFF.

This chain links TRBV15 with TRBJ2-1; the match to TRBD2 covers 7 bases. This CDR3 has 16 residues. The J segment lost 0 bases and the V segment lost 5 bases, leaving 7 bases of the junction unmatched. CDR1 is LNHNV and CDR2 is YYDKDF in the germline V gene (reference sequence). Here the CDR3 reads CATSARRGSSYNEQFF. Written as DNA, the CDR3 is TGTGCCACCAGCGCCCGGCGGGGGAGCTCCTACAATGAGCAGTTCTTC.

This clone has only a few counts. This is likely a read error, given that the CDR3 carries no conserved phenylalanine or tryptophan at its end. The rearrangement uses TRBV2 and TRBJ1-6; 7 nucleotides line up with TRBD1. The CDR3 is 14 amino acids. Per the germline V gene, CDR1 is SNHLY and CDR2 is FYNNEI. Trimming took 6 bases from V and 5 from J; bases not matched to a gene: 4. CDR3 amino acids: CASRRDSHNSPLHL. For the CDR3, the DNA is TGTGCCAGCAGGAGGGACAGCCATAATTCACCCCTCCACCTT.